This T cell receptor (beta chain) was sequenced for a study of regulatory T cells in long-lasting Graves disease (dated by TCRdb to about 2021). The study in broad terms: Persistent Graves' disease was defined as persistently positive TSH receptor autoantibodies together with antithyroid drug treatment for over 5 years. This study used TCR sequencing and RNA sequencing of peripheral blood to compare persistent Graves' disease patients against newly diagnosed Graves' disease patients. The study took place in China and was registered as a clinical trial. A total of some 35 samples underwent TCR sequencing, from about 13 patients with persistent Graves' disease and some 20 patients with newly diagnosed Graves' disease. On average, persistent Graves' disease patients in the clinical cohort had been on antithyroid drugs for approximately ten years.

Interpreted using the paper, the time point label stands for: persistent/refractory GD, antithyroid drugs over 5 years with positive TRAb. RNA was extracted from PBMCs in TRIzol for both TCR sequencing and RNA sequencing. The diagnosis of Graves' disease followed American Thyroid Association guidelines. Recruitment of patients was carried out at an endocrinology department in Xi'an, China. Each patient gave roughly 10 milliliters of peripheral blood, collected in an EDTA anticoagulant tube. Ficoll Paque Plus density gradient separation was used to isolate PBMCs, and no additional T cell sorting was done. RNA quality was checked with an Agilent 2100 Bioanalyzer and agarose gel, and concentration with a NanoDrop 2000. The germline V gene (reference sequence) gives CDR1 as LGHDT and CDR2 as YNNKEL. Including cysteine and phenylalanine, the CDR3 has 13 amino acids. The kept DNA is CDR3 alone, 39 bases in frame from the first base. Trimming removed 2 bases from V and 5 bases from J, leaving 9 bases between the germline ends.

Summary of the overall study and its limitations: Sequencing and analysis were limited to the TCR beta chain. Persistent disease showed preferential use of TRBV28, TRBJ1-2 and TRBJ2-5, whereas newly diagnosed disease favored TRBV20-1 and TRBJ2-1. Because the primary lesion, thyroid tissue, could not be accessed, the study looked at peripheral blood alone. The small sample size was acknowledged by the authors as a limitation that may reduce accuracy. Lower TCR Shannon entropy and fewer highly expanded clones were observed in persistent Graves' disease patients than in newly diagnosed patients, which suggested clonal expansion. Patients with persistent disease shared more public clonotypes (approximately 2,500) than newly diagnosed patients did (more than 900).

Ten or more counts support this clonotype. This clone's antigen is unknown. Base qualities are not provided; no much larger clone lies one nucleotide away. Library preparation was by multiplex PCR. The data were produced on an Illumina HiSeq 4000. To build TCR beta libraries, CDR3 regions were amplified by Arm-PCR using iRepertoire HTBI primers. PCR products were gel purified before sequencing. Per the authors' processing: Across samples, 55 to 80 TRBV and roughly 15 TRBJ segments were identified and used for gene usage analysis of CDR3 amino acid clonotypes. Filtered high-quality paired reads were merged into contigs using COPE and FqMerger. Contigs were aligned with BLAST to IMGT TRBV, TRBD and TRBJ reference genes, and CDR3 was defined per IMGT. Any clonotype with a frequency above 0.1% was counted as a highly expanded clone. Shannon entropy served as the measure of repertoire diversity, while the Gini coefficient captured V-J evenness. A clonotype was considered public if more than one individual shared it. TCRdb reprocessing: public reads trimmed at Q25 with fastp, clones called with MiXCR, in-frame beta chains kept. Each CDR3 protein gets just one entry, which takes the most common genes and DNA from the rows behind it. TCRdb's processing, not the authors' own work, is the source of the V and J calls. This sample comprises 350,000 to 500,000 distinct CDR3 sequences, 20% to 25% of them detected only once. The top ten constitute about 13% of the sample.

The sequence links TRBV3-1 to TRBJ1-1, with TRBD1 tentatively as D gene (5 bases match). Source: peripheral blood mononuclear cells (PBMCs), taken when the disease was refractory, from a patient treated with antithyroid drugs. The receptor comes from a female donor with Graves disease. The CDR3 region reads CASSQQGGTEAFF. The bases are TGTGCCAGCAGCCAACAGGGCGGAACTGAAGCTTTCTTT.